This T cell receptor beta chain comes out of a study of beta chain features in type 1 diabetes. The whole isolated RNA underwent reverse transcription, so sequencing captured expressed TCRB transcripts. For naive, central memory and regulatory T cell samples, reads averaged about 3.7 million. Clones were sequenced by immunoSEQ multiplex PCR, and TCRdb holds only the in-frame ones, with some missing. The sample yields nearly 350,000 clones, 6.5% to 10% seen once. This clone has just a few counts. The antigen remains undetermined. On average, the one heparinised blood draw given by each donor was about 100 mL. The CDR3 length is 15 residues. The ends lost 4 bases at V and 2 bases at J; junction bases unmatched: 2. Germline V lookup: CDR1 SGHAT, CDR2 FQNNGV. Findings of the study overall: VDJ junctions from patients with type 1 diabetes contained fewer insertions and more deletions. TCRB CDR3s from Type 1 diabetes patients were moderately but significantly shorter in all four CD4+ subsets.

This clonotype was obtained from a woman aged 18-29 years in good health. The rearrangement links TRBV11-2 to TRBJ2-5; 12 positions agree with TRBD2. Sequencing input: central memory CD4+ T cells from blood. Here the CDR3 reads CASSSTSGSQETQYF. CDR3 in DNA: TGTGCCAGCAGCTCGACTAGCGGGAGTCAAGAGACCCAGTACTTC.